A single count supports the clone carrying this T cell receptor beta chain. Its antigen is not known. CTLA-4 blockade with ipilimumab, together with focal radiation, was given to patients with chemo-refractory metastatic non-small-cell lung cancer. CDR3 length equals 15 residues. V dropped 2 bases and J dropped 7; count of bases not matched to a gene: 0. Germline CDR1 and CDR2: SGHTA and FQGTGA. This sample is part of a study of radiotherapy plus CTLA-4 blockade in lung cancer. Study details: In approximately 17% of patients, objective responses were seen; around 31% had disease control. Study conclusions and caveats: An expansion of tumor-derived TCR clones occurred in blood after radiotherapy plus ipilimumab. Strongest reported response predictors: early blood clone changes and post-radiation interferon-beta.

Sequenced by immunoSEQ multiplex PCR; TCRdb stores in-frame clones only, minus some. The sample includes 95,000 to 150,000 clones, about 87% seen only once; the top ten take over 6%. The sequence was collected from a human donor with non-small cell lung cancer that progressed on radiotherapy plus ipilimumab. This chain connects TRBV7-3 to TRBJ2-1; 15 nucleotides match TRBD2. The material sequenced was peripheral blood, taken from a patient treated with radiotherapy plus ipilimumab. The CDR3 loop reads CASSLGTSGRNEQFF. The CDR3 nucleotides read TGTGCCAGCAGCTTAGGGACTAGCGGGAGGAATGAGCAGTTCTTC.